One sample yielded the 22 T cell receptor beta chains listed below, sequenced in a study of blood T cell repertoires in COVID-19. Profiled with immunoSEQ multiplex PCR; TCRdb holds only in-frame clones, not every one. Among 200,000 to 300,000 clones listed, 84% were seen once. Sequenced input: peripheral blood. All receptors come from a man aged 55 to 70 with acute or convalescent COVID-19.

This clone has only one observation. The chain uses TRBV2 and TRBJ1-5, with D possibly matching TRBD1 (5 bases). The CDR3 is 12 residues long. The V gene lost 6 bases and the J gene lost 2 bases, with 5 bases spanning the gap. CDR1 is SNHLY, CDR2 FYNNEI, per germline. The CDR3: CASRGGNQPQHF. Here the CDR3 DNA reads TGTGCCAGCAGAGGGGGCAATCAGCCCCAGCATTTT.

V usage is TRBV15 and J usage is TRBJ2-4, with 8 nucleotides matching TRBD1. The CDR3 totals 17 residues. The germline gives CDR1 LNHNV, CDR2 YYDKDF (reference sequence). V shed 2 bases, J shed 0 bases, and the junction held 6 bases outside the gene matches. The CDR3 loop reads CATSRIRTGSAKNIQYF. DNA of the CDR3: TGTGCCACCAGCAGAATCAGGACAGGGTCAGCCAAAAACATTCAGTACTTC.

This chain connects TRBV10-3 to TRBJ1-1; 7 nucleotides align to TRBD1. The CDR3 consists of 14 residues. Trimming at V came to 6 bases and at J to 2 bases, leaving 6 bases not matched to a gene. CDR1 and CDR2 (germline): ENHRY, SYGVKD. In nucleotides, the CDR3 is TGTGCCATCAGCTTACAGGGGACTAACACTGAAGCTTTCTTT. Translation: CAISLQGTNTEAFF.

The CDR3 spells CATSDFHRKTNTGELFF. For the CDR3, the DNA is TGTGCCACCAGTGATTTCCACAGGAAAACGAACACCGGGGAGCTGTTTTTT. V is TRBV24-1 and J is TRBJ2-2; D possibly corresponds to TRBD1 (5 bases). Germline loops: CDR1 KGHDR, CDR2 SFDVKD. CDR3 length: 17 residues. V was pared by 1 base and J by 0 bases, with 11 bases between.

The chain employs TRBV9 and TRBJ2-7, with 11 positions matching TRBD2. Per the germline V gene, CDR1 is SGDLS and CDR2 is YYNGEE. The trim removed 3 bases at V and 0 bases at J, leaving 2 bases unmatched. The CDR3 contains 15 residues. The CDR3 protein is CASSAGTSGSYEQYF. The DNA of the CDR3 is TGTGCCAGCAGCGCCGGGACTAGCGGCTCCTACGAGCAGTACTTC.

This clone was recorded only once. CDR3 sequence: CASRPSGSPYEQYF. DNA for the CDR3: TGTGCCAGCAGACCGAGCGGGAGCCCCTACGAGCAGTACTTC. This chain connects TRBV5-4 to TRBJ2-7; 8 nucleotides align to TRBD2. V lost 5 bases to trimming and J lost 2 bases; unmatched junction nucleotides: 6. The CDR3 is made up of 14 amino acids. Germline values: CDR1 SGHNT, CDR2 YYREEE (reference sequence).

The J gene is TRBJ2-3, the V gene TRBV9; 14 positions match TRBD2. Germline loops: CDR1 SGDLS, CDR2 YYNGEE. The CDR3 contains 16 residues. V lost 4 bases, J lost 6 bases, and 7 bases stayed unmatched. The CDR3 DNA follows: TGTGCCAGCAGCACATCGACTAGCGGGGGGGCTGATACGCAGTATTTT. It encodes CASSTSTSGGADTQYF.

This chain uses TRBV28 with TRBJ2-7; 11 bases fit TRBD1. The CDR3 is made up of 15 amino acids. CDR1 is MDHEN and CDR2 is SYDVKM in the germline V gene. The trim removed 2 bases at V and 5 bases at J, leaving 5 bases unmatched. The CDR3 reads CASSLEGTGGDEQYF. The CDR3 region has the DNA TGTGCCAGCAGTTTAGAGGGGACAGGGGGAGACGAGCAGTACTTC.

The chain recombines TRBV7-9 with TRBJ1-2, with unresolved D. Trimming removed 1 base from V and 4 bases from J, with 4 bases in between. The CDR3 has 12 amino acids. Germline V gene data show CDR1 as SEHNR and CDR2 as FQNEAQ (reference sequence). CDR3 DNA sequence: TGTGCCAGCAGCTTAGAGAGCTATGGCTACACCTTC. Protein: CASSLESYGYTF.

The gene calls are TRBV14 and TRBJ2-3, with a possible D match to TRBD1 (6 bases). The CDR3 contains 13 residues. Germline loops: CDR1 SGHDN, CDR2 FVKESK. With 6 bases removed from V and 1 base from J, the gap between germline ends came to 8 bases. The chain's CDR3 is CASRDRGTDTQYF. The CDR3 nucleotides are TGTGCCAGCAGGGACAGAGGCACAGATACGCAGTATTTT.

Comments on this clone: The identical CDR3 is also encoded by other nucleotide sequences in the sample. The chain joins TRBV11-2 to TRBJ2-3; no firm D call. The CDR3 runs 11 residues. V lost 8 bases and J 2 bases, leaving 5 bases between the germline ends. Looked up from germline, CDR1 is SGHAT and CDR2 is FQNNGV. The CDR3 sequence is CASSHTDTQYF. The DNA for the CDR3 is TGTGCCAGCTCACACACAGATACGCAGTATTTT.

The chain links TRBV7-2 to TRBJ2-1, with a weak D call TRBD2 (5 bases). CDR1 SGHTA and CDR2 FQGNSA come from the germline V gene. Trimming shortened V by 6 bases and J by 8 bases, and 8 bases separated the two germline ends. CDR3 length equals 11 residues. CDR3 in amino acids: CASRVRDEQFF. The CDR3, as DNA: TGTGCCAGCAGGGTGAGGGATGAGCAGTTCTTC.

This clone was seen more than once but under ten times. V gene TRBV7-8 combines with J gene TRBJ2-4; 7 bases are shared with TRBD1. The CDR3 extends over 15 amino acids. Germline V gene lookup returns CDR1 SGHVS and CDR2 FQNEAQ. V dropped 5 bases and J dropped 5; count of bases not matched to a gene: 9. CDR3 coding DNA: TGTGCCAGCAGCCCCCCCGGACAGGACCAAAACATTCAGTACTTC. Its protein product is CASSPPGQDQNIQYF.

V usage is TRBV19 and J usage is TRBJ1-5, with TRBD1 matching 7 bases. V trimming: 1 base; J trimming: 2 bases; junction bases outside the gene matches: 5. The CDR3 length is 16 residues. CDR1 and CDR2 (germline): LNHDA, SQIVND (reference sequence). CDR3 protein: CASSIGGQFRNQPQHF. Here the CDR3 DNA reads TGTGCCAGTAGTATAGGGGGACAGTTTCGCAATCAGCCCCAGCATTTT.

This clone was seen a single time. The rearrangement uses TRBV7-9 and TRBJ1-5, with D uncertain. This CDR3 has 13 residues. Germline CDR1 reads SEHNR; CDR2 reads FQNEAQ (reference sequence). The V and J ends lost 0 bases and 9 bases respectively, with 9 bases between them. The CDR3 is CASSLASGRPQHF. CDR3 coding DNA: TGTGCCAGCAGCTTAGCCAGCGGACGGCCCCAGCATTTT.

The chain couples TRBV4-1 to TRBJ2-3, with TRBD2 matching 11 bases. The CDR3 has 18 amino acids. Looked up from germline, CDR1 is MGHRA and CDR2 is YSYEKL. Trimming at V came to 1 base and at J to 4 bases, leaving 10 bases not matched to a gene. CDR3 region: CASSQGIAGGPGSDTQYF. CDR3 nucleotide sequence: TGCGCCAGCAGCCAAGGGATAGCGGGGGGGCCGGGATCAGATACGCAGTATTTT.

V gene TRBV15 combines with J gene TRBJ2-2; 9 bases align to TRBD2. The CDR3 is 16 residues long. Germline assignment: CDR1 LNHNV and CDR2 YYDKDF (reference sequence). The V segment lost 5 bases and the J segment 0 bases; nucleotides outside the gene matches: 4. CDR3 loop: CATSPGLAANTGELFF. For the CDR3, the DNA is TGTGCCACCAGCCCGGGACTAGCAGCGAACACCGGGGAGCTGTTTTTT.

The gene calls are TRBV30 and TRBJ2-5, with a tentative D call TRBD2 (5 bases). Germline-derived CDR1 and CDR2 are GTSNPN and SVGIG (reference sequence). V lost 0 bases, J lost 13 bases, and 15 bases lay in between. This CDR3 has 12 residues. In nucleotides, the CDR3 is TGTGCCTGGAGTGTATTCGGAGGCGCGGGGTACTTC. This gives the protein CAWSVFGGAGYF.

The table lists this clone with a count of one. The CDR3, as DNA: TGTGCCAGCAGCAAAGTGGGGGGGTATAGCAATCAGCCCCAGCATTTT. Amino acid sequence: CASSKVGGYSNQPQHF. The chain links TRBV21-1 to TRBJ1-5. TRBV21-1 is shown as a pseudogene. This CDR3 region has 16 residues.

The genes are TRBV5-4 and TRBJ1-2; 8 bases agree with TRBD1. Germline V CDR1 and CDR2: SGHNT, YYREEE (reference sequence). Trimming took 3 bases from V and 4 from J; bases not matched to a gene: 5. The CDR3 runs to 14 residues. CDR3 in DNA: TGTGCCAGCAGCTGGGACAGGTTGGTCTATGGCTACACCTTC. Protein product: CASSWDRLVYGYTF.

The chain carries TRBV3-1 (or the pseudogene TRBV3-2) and TRBJ2-4; D is perhaps TRBD1 (6 bases). Germline V CDR1 and CDR2: LGHDT, YNNKEL (reference sequence). The CDR3 is 16 amino acids. V shed 5 bases and J shed 0 bases, with 14 bases lying between them. CDR3 amino acids: CASSVTGPLAKNIQYF. In nucleotides, the CDR3 is TGTGCCAGCAGCGTTACAGGGCCCCTAGCCAAAAACATTCAGTACTTC.

This clone was detected only a few times. The V and J genes are TRBV6-4 and TRBJ2-2; TRBD2 matches at 8 bases. The CDR3 length is 16 residues. V was pared by 2 bases and J by 5 bases, with 7 bases of the junction left unmatched. Germline values: CDR1 MRHNA, CDR2 SNTAGT. The DNA for the CDR3 is TGTGCCAGCAGTGACGGACGGGGGGGAGGAACCGGGGAGCTGTTTTTT. Amino acid sequence: CASSDGRGGGTGELFF.